Listed here is a single T cell receptor (beta chain). Antigen: not known. The assay was immunoSEQ multiplex PCR, and TCRdb's table has in-frame clones only and misses some. The data hold around 64,000 clones, with 84% observed a single time. The source of the sample is a study of OX40 agonist ivuxolimab in advanced cancers. Study-wide results and limits: At doses 0.1 to 3.0 mg/kg, CD4+ and CD8+ clones expanded.

CDR1 and CDR2 (germline): MGHRA, YSYEKL. Trimming removed 4 bases at V and 1 base at J, with 16 bases between. The CDR3 sequence is 17 residues long. Individuals having autoimmune disease history or systemic immunosuppression were not enrolled. J is TRBJ2-2 and V is TRBV4-1, with D unclear. Sequenced material: CD4+ or CD8+ T cells sorted from blood, taken in a trial of the OX40 agonist ivuxolimab. This clonotype was obtained from an adult with an advanced solid tumor such as melanoma, head and neck, liver or kidney cancer. CDR3 sequence reads: CASSLTQDRQNTGELFF. The CDR3 region has the DNA TGCGCCAGCAGCCTGACCCAGGACCGACAGAACACCGGGGAGCTGTTTTTT.